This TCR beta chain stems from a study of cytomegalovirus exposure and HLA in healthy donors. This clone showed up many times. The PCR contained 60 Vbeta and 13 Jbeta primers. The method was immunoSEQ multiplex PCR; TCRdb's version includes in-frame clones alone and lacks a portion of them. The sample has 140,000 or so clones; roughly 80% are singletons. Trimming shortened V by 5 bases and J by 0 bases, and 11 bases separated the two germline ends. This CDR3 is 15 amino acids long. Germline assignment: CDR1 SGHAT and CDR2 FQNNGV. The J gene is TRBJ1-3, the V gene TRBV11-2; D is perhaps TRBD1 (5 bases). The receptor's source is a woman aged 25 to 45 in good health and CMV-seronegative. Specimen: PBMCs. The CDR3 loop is CASSAGRSSGNTIYF. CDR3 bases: TGTGCCAGCAGCGCGGGACGGAGCTCTGGAAACACCATATATTTT.